These 10 T cell receptor beta chains share one sample of origin, sequenced in a study of T cell repertoires in cytomegalovirus infection (dated by TCRdb to about 2019). The data were produced on an Illumina HiSeq 1500. In TCRdb, the public reads were trimmed at Q25 with fastp and aligned with MiXCR, with productive beta chains retained. Every CDR3 protein is listed once, alongside the most common genes and DNA of its rows. The sample table shows fewer than 550,000 distinct CDR3 sequences, and 11% are seen once. Roughly 10% of the sample rests with the top ten. The sequenced sample consisted of PBMCs. Receptor source: a human donor in good health (CMV status not recorded). Some clones in this sample may be carry-over from other donors' samples.

This clonotype was detected a few times. This CDR3 is CASSPLQSPNYGYTF. DNA of the CDR3: TGTGCCAGCTCACCCCTACAGAGTCCTAACTATGGCTACACCTTC. The chain has TRBV18 and TRBJ1-2; D remains ambiguous. Germline assignment: CDR1 KGHSH and CDR2 LQKENI. Trimming took off 3 bases at V and 0 bases at J, with 11 bases between the two ends. This CDR3 has 15 residues.

This clonotype came up many times. V and J are TRBV7-2 and TRBJ2-7; D is unresolved. This CDR3 is built from 13 residues. The germline V and J ends were trimmed by 0 bases and 2 bases, with 5 bases remaining between them. Germline V CDR1 and CDR2: SGHTA, FQGNSA. Written as DNA, the CDR3 is TGTGCCAGCAGCTTAGCTCTGGCCTACGAGCAGTACTTC. This gives the protein CASSLALAYEQYF.

Many counts were recorded for this clonotype. The rearrangement joins TRBV15 to TRBJ1-1; D unresolved. Between the trimmed V and J ends, which lost 4 bases and 0 bases, there was a span of 12 bases. CDR3 length: 15 residues. The germline CDR1 and CDR2 sequences are LNHNV and YYDKDF (reference sequence). As DNA, the CDR3 is TGTGCCACCAGCACTCGTAACAGCCTGAACACTGAAGCTTTCTTT. Protein sequence: CATSTRNSLNTEAFF.

By its share, this clonotype is medium-sized. The V and J genes are TRBV7-8 and TRBJ1-1; 7 nucleotides line up with TRBD1. The CDR3 contains 15 residues. J lost 1 base, V lost 4 bases, and 6 bases had no gene match. The germline V gene encodes CDR1 SGHVS and CDR2 FQNEAQ. The CDR3 DNA sequence: TGTGCCAGCAGCTCCCACAGGGGCCCGAACACTGAAGCTTTCTTT. Residues: CASSSHRGPNTEAFF.

This clonotype was counted at least ten times. The chain is built from TRBV7-2 and TRBJ2-7; 8 bases map to TRBD1. Germline CDR1 is SGHTA and CDR2 is FQGNSA. This CDR3 has 16 amino acids. The V segment lost 1 base and the J segment 2 bases; nucleotides outside the gene matches: 7. CDR3 coding DNA: TGTGCCAGCAGCTTAGGGTGGACAGGGAGACCCTACGAGCAGTACTTC. Amino acids: CASSLGWTGRPYEQYF.

The chain joins TRBV30 to TRBJ2-1, with D possibly matching TRBD2 (5 bases). V lost 4 bases and J 7 bases, leaving 17 bases between the germline ends. The CDR3 sequence is 14 residues long. Germline V gene lookup returns CDR1 GTSNPN and CDR2 SVGIG (reference sequence). The CDR3 DNA reads TGTGCCTGGACCGCCACTAGACGAGGGAATGAGCAGTTCTTC. Its protein is CAWTATRRGNEQFF.

Concerning this clonotype itself: Here the CDR3 omits its conserved ending phenylalanine or tryptophan, so a read error is the likely source. This chain joins TRBV19 and TRBJ2-3, with unresolved D. Per the germline V gene, CDR1 is LNHDA and CDR2 is SQIVND (reference sequence). Trimming removed 2 bases at V and 0 bases at J, with 12 bases between. There are 16 residues in the CDR3. The CDR3 protein is CASSISARVSTDTQYL. The CDR3 nucleotides are TGTGCCAGTAGTATAAGTGCCCGGGTTAGCACAGATACGCAGTATTTG.

As concerns this clonotype: Just one base apart from a much larger clone, this may be a read error. V is TRBV11-2 and J is TRBJ2-1; D remains unclear. Trimming left V 1 base short and J 0 bases short, with 10 bases between. The CDR3 runs to 16 residues. CDR1 and CDR2 (germline): SGHAT, FQNNGV. The DNA of the CDR3 is TGTGCCAGCAGCTTAGTATGGGTCAGCTCCTACAATGAGCAGTTCTTC. It specifies CASSLVWVSSYNEQFF.

This clonotype has a count of ten or more. This chain uses TRBV2 with TRBJ2-3; 12 nucleotides align to TRBD1. This CDR3 contains 15 residues. Germline values: CDR1 SNHLY, CDR2 FYNNEI. With V trimmed by 4 bases and J by 4 bases, 3 bases remained unmatched. CDR3 in DNA: TGTGCCAGCAGTGTGGGGACAGGGGGCTCAGATACGCAGTATTTT. Its translation: CASSVGTGGSDTQYF.

The chain recombines TRBV7-3 with TRBJ1-2; TRBD1 might be the D (5 bases). V shed 5 bases and J shed 8 bases, with 15 bases lying between them. The germline V gene encodes CDR1 SGHTA and CDR2 FQGTGA. The CDR3 totals 13 residues. The CDR3 bases are TGTGCCAGCAGCCTCGACGGGGCCGGGGGCTACACCTTC. Amino acids: CASSLDGAGGYTF. Complete variable domain (other parts from reference TRBV7-3 and TRBJ1-2): GAGVSQTPSNKVTEKGKYVELRCDPISGHTALYWYRQSLGQGPEFLIYFQGTGAADDSGLPNDRFFAVRPEGSVSTLKIQRTERGDSAVYLCASSLDGAGGYTFGSGTRLTVV.